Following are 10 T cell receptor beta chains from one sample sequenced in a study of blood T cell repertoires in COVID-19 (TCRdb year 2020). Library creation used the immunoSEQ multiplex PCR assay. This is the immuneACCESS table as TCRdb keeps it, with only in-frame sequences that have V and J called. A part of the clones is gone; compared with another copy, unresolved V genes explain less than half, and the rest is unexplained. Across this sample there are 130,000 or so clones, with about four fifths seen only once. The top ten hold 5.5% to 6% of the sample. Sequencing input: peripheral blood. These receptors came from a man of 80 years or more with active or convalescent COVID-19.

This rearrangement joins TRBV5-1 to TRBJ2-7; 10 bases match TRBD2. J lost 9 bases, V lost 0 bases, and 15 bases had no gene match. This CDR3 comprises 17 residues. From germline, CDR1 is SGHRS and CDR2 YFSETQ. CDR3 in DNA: TGCGCCAGCAGCTTGGCCTCTAGCGGGGGACACTCCTTGGGGCAGTACTTC. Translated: CASSLASSGGHSLGQYF.

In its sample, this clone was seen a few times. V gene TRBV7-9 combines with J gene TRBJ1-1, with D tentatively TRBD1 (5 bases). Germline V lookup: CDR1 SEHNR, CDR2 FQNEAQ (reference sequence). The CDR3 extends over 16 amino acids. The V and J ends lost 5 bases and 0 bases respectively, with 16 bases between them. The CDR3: CASSLEQGGMNTEAFF. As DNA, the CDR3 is TGTGCCAGCAGCCTAGAGCAGGGCGGGATGAACACTGAAGCTTTCTTT.

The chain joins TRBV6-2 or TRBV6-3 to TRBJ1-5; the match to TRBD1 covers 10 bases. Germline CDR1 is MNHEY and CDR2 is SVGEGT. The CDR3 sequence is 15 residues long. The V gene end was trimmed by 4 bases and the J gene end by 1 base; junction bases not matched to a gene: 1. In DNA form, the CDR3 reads TGTGCCAGCAGTTGGACAGGGGGGAGCAATCAGCCCCAGCATTTT. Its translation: CASSWTGGSNQPQHF.

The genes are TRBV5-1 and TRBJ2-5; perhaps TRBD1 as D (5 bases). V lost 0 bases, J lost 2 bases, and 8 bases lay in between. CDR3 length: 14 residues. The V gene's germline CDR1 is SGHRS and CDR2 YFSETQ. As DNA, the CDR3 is TGCGCCAGCAGCTTGGAGGCAGGGCAAGAGACCCAGTACTTC. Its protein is CASSLEAGQETQYF.

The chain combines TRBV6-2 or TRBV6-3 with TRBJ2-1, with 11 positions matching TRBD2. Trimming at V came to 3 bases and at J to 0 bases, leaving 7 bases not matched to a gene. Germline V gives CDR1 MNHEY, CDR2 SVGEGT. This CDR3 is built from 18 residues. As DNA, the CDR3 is TGTGCCAGCAGTTATGAGACTAGCGGGGATAGCTCCTACAATGAGCAGTTCTTC. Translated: CASSYETSGDSSYNEQFF.

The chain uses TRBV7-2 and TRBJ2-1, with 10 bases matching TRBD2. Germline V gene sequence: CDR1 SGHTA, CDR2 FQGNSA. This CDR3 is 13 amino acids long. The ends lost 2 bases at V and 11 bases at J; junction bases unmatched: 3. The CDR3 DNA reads TGTGCCAGCAGCTTATTAGCGGGGGGCAAGCAGTTCTTC. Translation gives CASSLLAGGKQFF.

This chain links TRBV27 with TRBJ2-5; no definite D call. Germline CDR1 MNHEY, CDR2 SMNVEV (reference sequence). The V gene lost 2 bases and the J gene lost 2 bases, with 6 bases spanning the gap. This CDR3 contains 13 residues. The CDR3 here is CASSLDGQETQYF. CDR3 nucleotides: TGTGCCAGCAGTTTAGACGGGCAAGAGACCCAGTACTTC.

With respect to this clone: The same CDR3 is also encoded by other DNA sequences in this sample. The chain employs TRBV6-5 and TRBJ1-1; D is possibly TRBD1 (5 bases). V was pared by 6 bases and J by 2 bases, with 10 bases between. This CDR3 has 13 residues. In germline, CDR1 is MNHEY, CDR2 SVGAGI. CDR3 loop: CASRRQGNTEAFF. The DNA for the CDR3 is TGTGCCAGCAGACGTCAGGGTAACACTGAAGCTTTCTTT.

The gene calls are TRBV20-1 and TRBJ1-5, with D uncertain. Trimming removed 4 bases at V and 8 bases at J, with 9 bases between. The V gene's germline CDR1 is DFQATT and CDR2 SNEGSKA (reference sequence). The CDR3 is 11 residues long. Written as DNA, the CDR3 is TGCAGTGCTACCGGTGGTGAGCCCCAGCATTTT. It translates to CSATGGEPQHF.

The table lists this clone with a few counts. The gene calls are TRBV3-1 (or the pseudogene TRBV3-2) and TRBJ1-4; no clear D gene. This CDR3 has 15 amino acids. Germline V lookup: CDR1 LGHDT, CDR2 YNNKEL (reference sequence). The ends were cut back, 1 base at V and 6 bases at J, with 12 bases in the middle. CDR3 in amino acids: CASSQVPGFDEKLFF. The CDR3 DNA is TGTGCCAGCAGCCAAGTCCCCGGGTTTGATGAAAAACTGTTTTTT.